The 19 T cell receptor beta chains below were found in one sample sequenced in a study of CXCR3-negative and CXCR3-positive naive CD8 T cells. 5' RACE that incorporated UMI labels was used to prepare the TRB cDNA libraries. From the 5' RACE reads, TCRdb lists one entry per CDR3 protein and no DNA. The sample data list 45,000 or so distinct CDR3 sequences. The sequenced sample was naive CXCR3- CD8+ T cells from blood. Specified subset: CD45RO-CCR7+CD27+CD95- naive CD8+ T cells lacking CXCR3 (TNR3-). Receptor source: a human donor in good health. Some clones in this sample may be carry-over from other donors' samples.

CDR3 amino acids: CASSYSERAGGREQYF. The V and J genes are TRBV6-5 and TRBJ2-7; TCRdb's assignment of TRBD2 cannot be checked, as there is no DNA. Looked up from germline, CDR1 is MNHEY and CDR2 is SVGAGI. The CDR3 is made up of 16 amino acids.

This sequence joins TRBV18 and TRBJ2-7; TCRdb's assignment of TRBD1 cannot be checked, as there is no DNA. Germline-derived CDR1 and CDR2 are KGHSH and LQKENI. CDR3 size: 16 residues. CDR3 amino acids: CASSTSGTGAFYEQYF.

V gene TRBV29-1 combines with J gene TRBJ1-1. The length of the CDR3 is 12 residues. CDR1 is SQVTM, CDR2 ANQGSEA, per germline. CDR3 sequence reads: CSVVGMNTEAFF.

This rearrangement joins TRBV28 to TRBJ2-7; no DNA is available, so the TRBD1 call from TCRdb remains unchecked. The CDR3 is 16 amino acids. Germline loops: CDR1 MDHEN, CDR2 SYDVKM. Here the CDR3 reads CASSQEGTGKSYEQYF.

This clonotype is labeled medium-sized (0.01 to 0.1%) based on frequency. The chain recombines TRBV7-9 with TRBJ2-1; lacking DNA, the TRBD1 call made by TCRdb goes unchecked. Germline loops: CDR1 SEHNR, CDR2 FQNEAQ (reference sequence). This CDR3 is built from 12 residues. The CDR3 sequence is CASALGTGDRFF.

The chain links TRBV7-6 to TRBJ2-7; there is no DNA to check the TCRdb D call of TRBD1. Germline V gene lookup returns CDR1 SGHVS and CDR2 FNYEAQ. The CDR3 is made up of 16 amino acids. The CDR3 loop reads CASSLAEAGFHHEQYF. Looking up the rest from reference TRBV7-6 and TRBJ2-7 gives the full variable domain: GAGVSQSPRYKVTKRGQDVALRCDPISGHVSLYWYRQALGQGPEFLTYFNYEAQQDKSGLPNDRFSAERPEGSISTLTIQRTEQRDSAMYRCASSLAEAGFHHEQYFGPGTRLTVT.

This chain's CDR3 is CASSLRGGAGTDTQYF. The chain joins TRBV28 to TRBJ2-3; checking the TCRdb D call of TRBD1 is not possible without DNA. Germline CDR1 reads MDHEN; CDR2 reads SYDVKM. This CDR3 region has 16 residues.

Frequency places this clonotype as medium-sized. This sequence joins TRBV20-1 and TRBJ2-7; TCRdb returns TRBD1, unconfirmable since there is no DNA. Germline lookup yields CDR1 DFQATT and CDR2 SNEGSKA (reference sequence). This CDR3 region has 14 residues. The CDR3 spells CSAKDRVGIYEQYF.

The rearrangement uses TRBV4-1 and TRBJ2-1; TCRdb outputs TRBD1, but without DNA this stays unchecked. The CDR3 sequence is 14 residues long. From germline, CDR1 is MGHRA and CDR2 YSYEKL. This chain's CDR3 is CASSQVPVPNEQFF.

The chain combines TRBV7-9 with TRBJ2-1; TCRdb calls TRBD2, which cannot be checked without DNA. Per germline, CDR1 SEHNR and CDR2 FQNEAQ (reference sequence). The CDR3 runs 13 residues. This CDR3 is CASSLGEGNEQFF.

The V and J genes are TRBV28 and TRBJ2-5; TCRdb returns TRBD1, unconfirmable since there is no DNA. CDR1 MDHEN and CDR2 SYDVKM come from the germline V gene. This CDR3 is 12 amino acids long. The CDR3 sequence is CASSTGTSTQYF.

The chain is built from TRBV2 and TRBJ2-7; TCRdb indicates TRBD2, and absent DNA this call remains unverified. Germline CDR1 and CDR2: SNHLY and FYNNEI. CDR3 length: 16 amino acids. The chain's CDR3 is CASSGGLAGVSYEQYF.

J is TRBJ2-5 and V is TRBV20-1; the D gene TCRdb calls, TRBD2, cannot be checked with no DNA. This CDR3 spans 13 amino acids. Looked up from germline, CDR1 is DFQATT and CDR2 is SNEGSKA (reference sequence). The CDR3 reads CSARGPNVLNQYF.

The chain is built from TRBV10-3 and TRBJ2-2. The germline V gene encodes CDR1 ENHRY and CDR2 SYGVKD. The CDR3 length is 12 residues. The chain's CDR3 is CAISESDGELFF.

The rearrangement joins TRBV20-1 to TRBJ2-1. Germline values: CDR1 DFQATT, CDR2 SNEGSKA (reference sequence). This CDR3 has 15 residues. The chain's CDR3 is CSASVGGSSYNEQFF.

This clonotype is labeled medium-sized based on frequency. V usage is TRBV7-9 and J usage is TRBJ2-2; the D call from TCRdb, TRBD1, cannot be confirmed without DNA. Per germline, CDR1 SEHNR and CDR2 FQNEAQ (reference sequence). The CDR3 runs to 16 residues. The CDR3 sequence: CASSPTQGGNTGELFF.

The CDR3 is CSVEGLRNTEAFF. The chain links TRBV29-1 to TRBJ1-1. The CDR3 runs to 13 residues. From germline, CDR1 is SQVTM and CDR2 ANQGSEA.

The V call is TRBV3-1, the J call TRBJ2-3; TCRdb's assignment of TRBD2 cannot be checked, as there is no DNA. This CDR3 comprises 18 residues. CDR1 and CDR2 from the germline V gene are LGHDT and YNNKEL (reference sequence). The CDR3 loop reads CASSQVIHLAGSTDTQYF.

This sequence joins TRBV20-1 and TRBJ2-1; TCRdb names TRBD1, which stays unverified in the absence of DNA. CDR3 length: 16 residues. Germline CDR1 and CDR2: DFQATT and SNEGSKA (reference sequence). The CDR3 region is CSARFLWDRGFGEQFF.